This paragraph covers one TCR beta chain sequence. Its specific antigen is unknown. No qualities accompany the bases; no much larger clone lies one base away. This sample was included in a study of blood T cell repertoires in COVID-19 (dated by TCRdb to 2020 to 2021). For context, the study as a whole: Samples covering the acute and convalescent phases of COVID-19 were provided by collaborators in the United States, Italy and Spain. The material from the prospective study consisted of cDNA or gDNA derived from T cells, B-cell-depleted T cells, or PBMCs. The repertoires were released in a freely available public database intended as a resource for research on the immune response to SARS-CoV-2. A de-identified subject ID, COVID-19 status, age in years and sex were almost always included in the sample metadata. Deeply sampled blood TCRbeta repertoires from subjects exposed to, actively infected with, or recovered from COVID-19 were included in the dataset. The samples were drawn from the first 160 participants of the ongoing ImmuneRACE study and from 1,254 subjects provided by 6 global collaborators. HLA class I and class II types, where available, came from metadata supplied by the sample provider rather than from assay-based typing.

One collaborating source in Seattle enrolled patients during active infection and followed them longitudinally through the course of disease. Collaborating institutions collected whole blood in K2EDTA tubes following their own protocols. Collaborator samples were shipped for TCRbeta analysis as frozen whole blood, isolated PBMCs, or DNA extracted from either sample type. Taken from the germline V gene, the CDR1 and CDR2 loops are SGHDT and YYEEEE. Trimming removed 4 bases from V and 0 bases from J, leaving 11 bases between the germline ends. From cysteine to phenylalanine, the CDR3 is 15 amino acids long. The entry retains the CDR3 DNA only, 45 bases that are in frame from base 1. TCRbeta CDR3 regions were amplified from genomic DNA by means of the immunoSEQ Assay, a bias-controlled multiplex PCR. The authors' pipeline ran thus. Within the assay, amplification of reference gene primers was used to estimate how many nucleated cells each sample contained. Sequence reads were collapsed and filtered to measure the absolute abundance of every unique TCRbeta CDR3 rearrangement. Productive Simpson clonality was computed per sample as the square root of Simpson's diversity index over productive rearrangements. Entries here come from immuneACCESS through TCRdb and include only in-frame sequences with V and J called. Some clones fail to appear in such tables; in the studies checked, an unresolved V gene covers under half of the shortfall, and the cause of the remainder is unknown. V, J and clone size are taken as reported in that table, and D and trimming were inferred from the DNA itself. This sample comprises roughly 260,000 clones, 88% of them detected only once. Of the sample, about 11% falls within the top ten clones.

The paper as a whole reports these results and caveats: The quantity of clinical and demographic metadata differed by source and by participant and was supplied without curation.

The clonotype was recovered from a woman under 40 with COVID-19, enrolled during active disease. The chain is assembled from TRBV5-6 and TRBJ1-3; TRBD1 is a weak D gene call, 6 bases matching. Sample: peripheral blood. The DNA sequence is as follows: TGTGCCAGCAGCCCGACAGGCCGCTCTGGAAACACCATATATTTT. Its coded protein is CASSPTGRSGNTIYF.